The following is a TCR beta chain sequence with its context. Its antigen is currently unknown. V lost 6 bases, J lost 8 bases, and 8 bases stayed unmatched. The CDR3 extends over 14 amino acids. Per the germline V gene, CDR1 is SNHLY and CDR2 is FYNNEI. The protocol was immunoSEQ multiplex PCR, while the TCRdb copy is restricted to in-frame clones and leaves out a portion. The profile shows approximately 77,000 clones, 84% of them singletons. This entry belongs to a study of OX40 agonist ivuxolimab in advanced cancers. Looking at the study overall: Cohort: around 79% men, mean age approximately 66, aged roughly 23 to 90. Three patients responded partially, comprising one with hepatocellular carcinoma and two with cutaneous melanoma. Findings and limits, study-wide: At 0.1 to 3.0 mg/kg, clonal expansion of CD4+ and CD8+ blood T cells had occurred by week 6. In CD8+ T cells, expanded clones were on average more numerous than in CD4+.

V gene TRBV2 combines with J gene TRBJ1-4; 8 nucleotides align to TRBD1. The starting material was CD4+ or CD8+ T cells sorted from blood, obtained in a trial of the OX40 agonist ivuxolimab. The receptor was isolated from an adult with an advanced solid tumor such as melanoma, head and neck, liver or kidney cancer. CDR3 region: CASRTGALYEKLFF. The CDR3 DNA reads as TGTGCCAGCAGGACAGGGGCGCTTTACGAAAAACTGTTTTTT.